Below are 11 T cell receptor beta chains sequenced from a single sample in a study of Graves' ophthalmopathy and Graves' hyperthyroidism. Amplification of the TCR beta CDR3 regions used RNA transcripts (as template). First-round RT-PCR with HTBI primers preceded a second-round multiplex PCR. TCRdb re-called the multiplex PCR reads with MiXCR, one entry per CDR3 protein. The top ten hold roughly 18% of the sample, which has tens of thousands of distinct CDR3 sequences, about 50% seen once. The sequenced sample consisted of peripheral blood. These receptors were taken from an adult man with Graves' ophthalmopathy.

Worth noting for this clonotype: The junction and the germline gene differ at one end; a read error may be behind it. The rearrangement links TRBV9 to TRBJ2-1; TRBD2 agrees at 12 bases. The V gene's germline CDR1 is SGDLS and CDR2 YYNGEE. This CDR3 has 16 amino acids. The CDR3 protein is CASSVGLAGVYNERFF. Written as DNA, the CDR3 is TGTGCCAGCAGCGTAGGACTAGCGGGGGTCTACAATGAGCGGTTCTTC.

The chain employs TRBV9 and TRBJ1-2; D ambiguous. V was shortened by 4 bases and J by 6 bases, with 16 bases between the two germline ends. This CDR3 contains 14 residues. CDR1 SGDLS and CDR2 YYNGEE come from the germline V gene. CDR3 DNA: TGTGCCAGCAGCCCAGGAATTTCCGGAAATGGCTACACCTTC. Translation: CASSPGISGNGYTF.

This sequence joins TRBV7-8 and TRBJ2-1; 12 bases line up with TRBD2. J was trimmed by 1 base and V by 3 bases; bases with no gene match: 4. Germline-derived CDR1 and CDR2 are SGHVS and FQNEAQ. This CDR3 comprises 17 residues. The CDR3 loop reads CASSLPSGGASYNEQFF. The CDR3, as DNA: TGTGCCAGCAGCTTGCCTAGCGGGGGGGCGTCCTACAATGAGCAGTTCTTC.

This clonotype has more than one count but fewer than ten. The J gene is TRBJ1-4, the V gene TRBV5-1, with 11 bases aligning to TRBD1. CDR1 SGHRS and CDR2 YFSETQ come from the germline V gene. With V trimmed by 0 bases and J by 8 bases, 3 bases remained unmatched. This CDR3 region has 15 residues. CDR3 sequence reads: CASSLGRTGGEKLFF. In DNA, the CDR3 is TGCGCCAGCAGCTTGGGTCGGACAGGGGGCGAAAAACTGTTTTTT. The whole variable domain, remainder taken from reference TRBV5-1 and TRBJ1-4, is KAGVTQTPRYLIKTRGQQVTLSCSPISGHRSVSWYQQTPGQGLQFLFEYFSETQRNKGNFPGRFSGRQFSNSRSEMNVSTLELGDSALYLCASSLGRTGGEKLFFGSGTQLSVL.

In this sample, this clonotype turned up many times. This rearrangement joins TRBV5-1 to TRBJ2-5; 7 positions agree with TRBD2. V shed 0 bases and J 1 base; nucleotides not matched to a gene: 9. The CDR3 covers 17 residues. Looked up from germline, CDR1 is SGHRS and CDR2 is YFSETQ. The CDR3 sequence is CASSLGAISSGQETQYF. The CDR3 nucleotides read TGCGCCAGCAGCTTGGGCGCAATATCTAGCGGCCAAGAGACCCAGTACTTC.

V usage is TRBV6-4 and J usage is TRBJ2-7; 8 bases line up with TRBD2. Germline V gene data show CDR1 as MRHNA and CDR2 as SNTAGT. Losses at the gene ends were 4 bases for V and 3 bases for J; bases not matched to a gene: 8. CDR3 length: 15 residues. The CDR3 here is CASSAERGLLYEQYV. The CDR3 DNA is TGTGCCAGCAGTGCTGAGCGGGGGTTGCTCTACGAGCAGTACGTC.

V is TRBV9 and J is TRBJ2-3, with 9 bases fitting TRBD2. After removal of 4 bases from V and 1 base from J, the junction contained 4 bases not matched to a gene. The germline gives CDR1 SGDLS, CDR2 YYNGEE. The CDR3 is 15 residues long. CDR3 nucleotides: TGTGCCAGCAGCAAACGGACTAGCGGCACAGATACGCAGTATTTT. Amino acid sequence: CASSKRTSGTDTQYF.

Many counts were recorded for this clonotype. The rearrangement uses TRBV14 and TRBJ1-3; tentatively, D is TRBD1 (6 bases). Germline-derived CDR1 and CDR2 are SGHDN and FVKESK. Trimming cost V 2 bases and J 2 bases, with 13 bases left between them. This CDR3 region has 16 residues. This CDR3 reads CASSQNRVSAGNTIYF. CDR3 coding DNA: TGTGCCAGCAGCCAAAACAGGGTTTCAGCTGGAAACACCATATATTTT.

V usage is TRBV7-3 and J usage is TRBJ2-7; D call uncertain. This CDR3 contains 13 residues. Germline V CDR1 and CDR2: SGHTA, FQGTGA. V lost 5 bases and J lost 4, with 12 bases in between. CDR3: CASSPAWGYEQYF. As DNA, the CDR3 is TGTGCCAGCAGCCCCGCGTGGGGTTACGAGCAGTACTTC.

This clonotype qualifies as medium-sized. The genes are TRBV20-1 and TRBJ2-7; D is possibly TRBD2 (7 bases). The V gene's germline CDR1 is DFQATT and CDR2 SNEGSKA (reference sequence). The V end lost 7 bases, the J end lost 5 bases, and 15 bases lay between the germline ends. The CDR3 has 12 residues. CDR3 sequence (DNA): TGCAGTGTAAGGGGGGGGAGGAACGAGCAGTACGTC. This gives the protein CSVRGGRNEQYV.

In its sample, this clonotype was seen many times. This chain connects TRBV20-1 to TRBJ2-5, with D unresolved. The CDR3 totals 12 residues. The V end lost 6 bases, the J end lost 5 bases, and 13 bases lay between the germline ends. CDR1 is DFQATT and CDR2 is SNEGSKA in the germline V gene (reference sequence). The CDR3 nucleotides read TGCAGTGCAGGCCCCCCCTGGGAGACCCAGTACTTC. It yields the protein CSAGPPWETQYF.